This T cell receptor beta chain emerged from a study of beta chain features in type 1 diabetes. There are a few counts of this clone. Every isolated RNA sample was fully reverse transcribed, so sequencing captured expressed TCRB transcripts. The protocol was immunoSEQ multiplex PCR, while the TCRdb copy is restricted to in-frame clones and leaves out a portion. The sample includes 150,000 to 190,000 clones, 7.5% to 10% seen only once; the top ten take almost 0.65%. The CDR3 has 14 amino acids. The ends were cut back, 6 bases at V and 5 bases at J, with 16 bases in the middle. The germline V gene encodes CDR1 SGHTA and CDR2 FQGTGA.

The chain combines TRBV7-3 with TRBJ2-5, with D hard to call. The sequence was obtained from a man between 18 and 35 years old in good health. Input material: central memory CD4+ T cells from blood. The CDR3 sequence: CASSSRSETETQYF. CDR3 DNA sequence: TGTGCCAGCAGTTCCCGATCAGAAACGGAGACCCAGTACTTC.